Presented here are 5 T cell receptor beta chains from one specimen sequenced in a study of yellow fever vaccine responses in identical twins. TCRdb re-called the RT-PCR reads through MiXCR, storing one row per CDR3 protein. This sample carries 10,000 or so distinct CDR3 sequences, approximately 87% of them seen once, and the ten largest clones take around 2%. The source material was T cells from blood (PBMCs), unsorted or a sorted subset (not recorded which), sampled before or after yellow fever vaccination (not recorded which). These TCRs come from a woman under 30 who received the yellow fever vaccine.

This clonotype was detected only once. This chain uses TRBV11-2 with TRBJ2-3; no reliable D call. From germline, CDR1 is SGHAT and CDR2 FQNNGV. The ends were cut back, 0 bases at V and 2 bases at J, with 12 bases in the middle. CDR3 length: 16 residues. The CDR3 DNA reads TGTGCCAGCAGCTTAGAGGCCGGGCACCACACAGATACGCAGTATTTT. It translates to CASSLEAGHHTDTQYF.

V and J are TRBV6-1 and TRBJ1-2, with D possibly TRBD1 on 6 matching bases. CDR3 size: 13 residues. The ends were cut back, 5 bases at V and 1 base at J, with 8 bases in the middle. Germline loops: CDR1 MNHNS, CDR2 SASEGT. CDR3 sequence reads: CASSPDSNYGYTF. The CDR3 DNA reads TGTGCCAGCAGTCCGGACAGTAACTATGGCTACACCTTC.

The chain carries TRBV15 and TRBJ2-5, with D possibly matching TRBD2 (6 bases). The V gene lost 5 bases and the J gene lost 1 base, with 11 bases spanning the gap. CDR1 is LNHNV, CDR2 YYDKDF, per germline (reference sequence). The CDR3 is 14 amino acids. CDR3 sequence reads: CATSGGDFQETQYF. In DNA, the CDR3 is TGTGCCACCAGCGGAGGGGACTTCCAAGAGACCCAGTACTTC.

J is TRBJ2-1 and V is TRBV11-1, with 8 bases fitting TRBD2. After removal of 5 bases from V and 10 bases from J, the junction contained 16 bases not matched to a gene. The CDR3 loop spans 16 amino acids. Germline loops: CDR1 SGHAT, CDR2 FQDESV (reference sequence). CDR3 residues: CASSPKGGGRFEEQFF. DNA for the CDR3: TGTGCCAGCAGCCCAAAAGGCGGCGGGAGGTTTGAAGAGCAGTTCTTC.

The rearrangement joins TRBV5-1 to TRBJ1-1; D not resolved. Germline loops: CDR1 SGHRS, CDR2 YFSETQ. V lost 1 base and J 0 bases, leaving 16 bases between the germline ends. The CDR3 covers 17 residues. DNA of the CDR3: TGCGCCAGCAGCTTGTTAGGCAACGGGGTAATGAACACTGAAGCTTTCTTT. It translates to CASSLLGNGVMNTEAFF.